The 9 T cell receptor beta chains in this list originate from one sample, sequenced in a study of OX40 agonist ivuxolimab in advanced cancers. Sequencing used immunoSEQ multiplex PCR; TCRdb keeps in-frame clones, though not all of them. The sample has 99,000 or so clones, 90% to 96% seen once. The starting material was CD4+ or CD8+ T cells sorted from blood, obtained in a trial of the OX40 agonist ivuxolimab. All receptors derive from an adult with an advanced solid tumor such as melanoma, head and neck, liver or kidney cancer.

This clone has only a few counts. The gene calls are TRBV5-4 and TRBJ2-4; D gene ambiguous. The V gene lost 4 bases and the J gene lost 1 base, with 9 bases spanning the gap. CDR3 length: 14 residues. Germline values: CDR1 SGHNT, CDR2 YYREEE (reference sequence). The CDR3 here is CASSGSEAKNIQYF. The CDR3 region has the DNA TGTGCCAGCAGCGGTAGTGAGGCCAAAAACATTCAGTACTTC.

V gene TRBV27 combines with J gene TRBJ2-3; a weak D match, TRBD2 (7 bases). The germline V and J ends were trimmed by 3 bases and 5 bases, with 12 bases remaining between them. Germline assignment: CDR1 MNHEY and CDR2 SMNVEV (reference sequence). The CDR3 has 14 amino acids. The CDR3: CASSLGGPGDTQYF. The CDR3, as DNA: TGTGCCAGCAGTTTGGGGGGGCCTGGAGATACGCAGTATTTT.

This rearrangement joins TRBV7-9 to TRBJ1-1; 8 nucleotides line up with TRBD1. The germline V gene has CDR1 SEHNR and CDR2 FQNEAQ (reference sequence). The CDR3 sequence is 16 residues long. V was clipped by 1 base and J by 6 bases; unmatched bases: 10. CDR3 coding DNA: TGTGCCAGCAGCTTAGGCCCCGACAGGGGAACCCCTGAAGCTTTCTTT. It codes for CASSLGPDRGTPEAFF.

The V gene is TRBV4-1, the J gene TRBJ2-7; D uncertain. V was pared by 5 bases and J by 2 bases, with 7 bases between. Germline CDR1 is MGHRA and CDR2 is YSYEKL. The CDR3 loop spans 12 amino acids. CDR3 in DNA: TGCGCCAGCAGCTCTACTACCTACGAGCAGTACTTC. Translated: CASSSTTYEQYF.

The chain combines TRBV28 with TRBJ2-5; D is unresolved. The J call is uncertain, as TRBJ2-7 better fits the DNA end. This CDR3 is 12 amino acids long. The germline CDR1 and CDR2 sequences are MDHEN and SYDVKM. The CDR3 DNA is TGTGCCAGCAGTCTAAGCTCCTACGAGCAGTACTTC. It encodes CASSLSSYEQYF.

J is TRBJ2-3 and V is TRBV4-3; D possibly corresponds to TRBD2 (6 bases). V dropped 0 bases and J dropped 1 base, with 8 bases sitting between them. Germline V gives CDR1 LGHNA, CDR2 YSLEER. The CDR3 loop spans 15 amino acids. CDR3 coding DNA: TGCGCCAGCAGCCAAGAACAGCGGGGCACAGATACGCAGTATTTT. This codes for CASSQEQRGTDTQYF.

The V call is TRBV10-3, the J call TRBJ2-7, with 8 bases matching TRBD1. The V segment lost 4 bases and the J segment 3 bases; nucleotides outside the gene matches: 5. Germline values: CDR1 ENHRY, CDR2 SYGVKD. This CDR3 contains 14 residues. The CDR3 nucleotides read TGTGCCATCAGTGGGGGGGACAGGCGCTACGAGCAGTACTTC. It is translated as CAISGGDRRYEQYF.

This chain connects TRBV6-1 to TRBJ2-5; 10 bases match TRBD2. Germline CDR1 reads MNHNS; CDR2 reads SASEGT. V was pared by 5 bases and J by 4 bases, with 4 bases of the junction left unmatched. The CDR3 covers 14 residues. Here the CDR3 reads CASSSRLAGETQYF. The CDR3 bases are TGTGCCAGCAGTTCCCGACTAGCGGGAGAGACCCAGTACTTC.

The chain joins TRBV7-3 to TRBJ1-1; D ambiguous. This CDR3 has 14 amino acids. Trimming took 2 bases from V and 6 from J, leaving 13 bases between them. CDR1 and CDR2 from the germline V gene are SGHTA and FQGTGA. Written as DNA, the CDR3 is TGTGCCAGCAGCTTAGATCAGTTAGACCCTGAAGCTTTCTTT. This gives the protein CASSLDQLDPEAFF.